Below are 10 T cell receptor beta chains sequenced from a single sample in a study of blood T cell repertoires in COVID-19. The method was immunoSEQ multiplex PCR; TCRdb's version includes in-frame clones alone and lacks a portion of them. The sample consists of about 140,000 clones, around 90% of them appearing once. Sequencing was performed on peripheral blood. These receptors came from a woman older than 75 with acute or convalescent COVID-19.

The chain recombines TRBV19 with TRBJ1-2, with a tentative D call TRBD1 (6 bases). Trimming pared 6 bases from V and 2 bases from J, leaving 7 bases between. Germline V gives CDR1 LNHDA, CDR2 SQIVND (reference sequence). This CDR3 contains 12 residues. As DNA, the CDR3 is TGTGCCAGTAGCGACAGGAACTATGGCTACACCTTC. Translating gives CASSDRNYGYTF.

V is TRBV5-1 and J is TRBJ2-7; maybe TRBD1 (5 bases). The CDR3 is 14 residues long. V lost 2 bases and J 5 bases, leaving 14 bases between the germline ends. In germline, CDR1 is SGHRS, CDR2 YFSETQ. The CDR3 DNA is TGCGCCAGCAGCTTTTCGGGCAGGGAAGACGAGCAGTACTTC. Encoded protein: CASSFSGREDEQYF.

The chain carries TRBV9 and TRBJ2-5, with TRBD2 as a possible D gene (6 bases). The CDR3 runs to 10 residues. Trimming stripped 7 bases from V and 5 bases from J, with 6 bases between. CDR1 and CDR2 (germline): SGDLS, YYNGEE. The CDR3 nucleotides read TGTGCCAGCGGAGGGGAGACCCAGTACTTC. Protein product: CASGGETQYF.

V gene TRBV19 combines with J gene TRBJ2-4, with D hard to call. The CDR3 runs 15 residues. The ends were cut back, 7 bases at V and 0 bases at J, with 13 bases in the middle. Germline V gene sequence: CDR1 LNHDA, CDR2 SQIVND (reference sequence). The CDR3 DNA follows: TGTGCCAGTACCCCCAGGCCACTAGCCAAAAACATTCAGTACTTC. It is translated as CASTPRPLAKNIQYF.

The CDR3 region has the DNA TGTGCCAGCAGCGGAGAGGGGGGGACCCCCAGCTCCTACGAGCAGTACTTC. It encodes CASSGEGGTPSSYEQYF. The rearrangement uses TRBV9 and TRBJ2-7, with D perhaps TRBD2 (7 bases). Germline V gives CDR1 SGDLS, CDR2 YYNGEE. V lost 3 bases, J lost 0 bases, and 19 bases lay in between. The CDR3 spans 17 residues.

The table lists this clone with a count of one. The chain joins TRBV29-1 to TRBJ2-3; 12 positions agree with TRBD2. Looked up from germline, CDR1 is SQVTM and CDR2 is ANQGSEA. This CDR3 comprises 15 residues. Trimming removed 7 bases from V and 1 base from J; junction bases left unmatched: 6. CDR3 in DNA: TGCAGCGCCTCTAGCGGGGGGGCAGGCACAGATACGCAGTATTTT. Its translation: CSASSGGAGTDTQYF.

This chain connects TRBV6-2 or TRBV6-3 to TRBJ1-1; D may be TRBD1 (5 bases). Trimming shortened V by 2 bases and J by 6 bases, and 13 bases separated the two germline ends. The CDR3 length is 14 residues. CDR1 is MNHEY and CDR2 is SVGEGT in the germline V gene. The CDR3 bases are TGTGCCAGCAGTTACCTCGCGTGGGGCGCTGAAGCTTTCTTT. It codes for CASSYLAWGAEAFF.

J is TRBJ2-3 and V is TRBV6-2 or TRBV6-3; 9 positions match TRBD2. The length of the CDR3 is 18 residues. J gave up 2 bases and V 0 bases, and 9 bases lay outside the gene matches. The V gene's germline CDR1 is MNHEY and CDR2 SVGEGT. The CDR3 loop is CASSYSSKTSGITDTQYF. In nucleotides, the CDR3 is TGTGCCAGCAGTTACTCAAGCAAGACTAGCGGTATCACAGATACGCAGTATTTT.

This CDR3 is CASSPRGMTNEKLFF. In DNA, the CDR3 is TGTGCCAGCTCACCACGGGGCATGACTAATGAAAAACTGTTTTTT. V is TRBV18 and J is TRBJ1-4, with D maybe TRBD1 (5 bases). V lost 1 base and J lost 2, with 8 bases in between. Germline CDR1 and CDR2: KGHSH and LQKENI. This CDR3 is 15 amino acids long.

The chain uses TRBV4-1 and TRBJ2-7; 7 bases are a match to TRBD1. Germline-derived CDR1 and CDR2 are MGHRA and YSYEKL. The CDR3 extends over 12 amino acids. V was pared by 5 bases and J by 4 bases, with 2 bases of the junction left unmatched. CDR3 DNA: TGCGCCAGCAGCGCACAGGGGTACGAGCAGTACTTC. Its protein product is CASSAQGYEQYF.